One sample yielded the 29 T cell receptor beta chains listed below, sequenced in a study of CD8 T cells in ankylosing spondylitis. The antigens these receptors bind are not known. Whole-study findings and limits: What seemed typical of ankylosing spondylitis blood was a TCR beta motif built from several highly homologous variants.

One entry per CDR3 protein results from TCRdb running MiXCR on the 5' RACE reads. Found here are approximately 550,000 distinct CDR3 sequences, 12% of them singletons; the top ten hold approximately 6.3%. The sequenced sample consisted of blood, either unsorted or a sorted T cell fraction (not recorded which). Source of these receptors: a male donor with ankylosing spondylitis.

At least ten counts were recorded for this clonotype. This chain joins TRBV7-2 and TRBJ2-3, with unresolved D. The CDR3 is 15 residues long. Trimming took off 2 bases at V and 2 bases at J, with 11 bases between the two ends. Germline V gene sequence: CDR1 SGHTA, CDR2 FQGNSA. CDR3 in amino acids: CASSLIWAFTDTQYF. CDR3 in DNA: TGTGCCAGCAGCTTAATATGGGCGTTCACAGATACGCAGTATTTT.

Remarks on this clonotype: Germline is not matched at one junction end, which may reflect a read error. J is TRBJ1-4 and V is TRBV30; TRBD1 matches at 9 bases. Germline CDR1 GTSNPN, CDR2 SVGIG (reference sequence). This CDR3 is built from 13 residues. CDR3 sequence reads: CAWGTGTSEKLFF. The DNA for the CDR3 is TGTGCCTGGGGGACAGGGACTAGTGAAAAACTGTTTTTT.

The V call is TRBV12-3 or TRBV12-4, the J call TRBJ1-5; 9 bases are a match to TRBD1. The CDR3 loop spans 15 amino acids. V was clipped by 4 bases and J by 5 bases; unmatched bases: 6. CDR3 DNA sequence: TGTGCCAGCAGTTCCTATACAGGGGGCGATCAGCCCCAGCATTTT. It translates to CASSSYTGGDQPQHF.

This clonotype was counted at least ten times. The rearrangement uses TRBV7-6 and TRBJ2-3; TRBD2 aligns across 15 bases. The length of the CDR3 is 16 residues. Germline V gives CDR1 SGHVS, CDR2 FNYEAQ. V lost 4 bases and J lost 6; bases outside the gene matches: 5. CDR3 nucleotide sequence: TGTGCCAGCAGCTCGGGACTAGCGGGAGGTGCGGATACGCAGTATTTT. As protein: CASSSGLAGGADTQYF.

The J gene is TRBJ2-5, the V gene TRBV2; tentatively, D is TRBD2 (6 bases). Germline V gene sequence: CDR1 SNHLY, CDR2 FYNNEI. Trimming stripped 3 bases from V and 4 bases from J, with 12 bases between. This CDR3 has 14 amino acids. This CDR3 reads CASSEAGGSETQYF. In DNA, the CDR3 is TGTGCCAGCAGTGAGGCCGGGGGATCAGAGACCCAGTACTTC.

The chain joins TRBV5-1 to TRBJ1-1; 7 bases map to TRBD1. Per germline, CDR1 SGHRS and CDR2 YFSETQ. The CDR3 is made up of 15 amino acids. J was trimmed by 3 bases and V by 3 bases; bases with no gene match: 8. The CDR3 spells CASSSGTVWHTEAFF. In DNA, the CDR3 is TGCGCCAGCAGCTCAGGGACAGTTTGGCACACTGAAGCTTTCTTT.

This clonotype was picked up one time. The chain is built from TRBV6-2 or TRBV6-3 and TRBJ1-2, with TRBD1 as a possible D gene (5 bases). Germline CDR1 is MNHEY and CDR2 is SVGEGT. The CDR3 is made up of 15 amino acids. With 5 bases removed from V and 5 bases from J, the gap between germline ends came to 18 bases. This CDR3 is CASSEPPGGVYGYTF. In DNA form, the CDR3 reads TGTGCCAGCAGTGAGCCTCCGGGGGGTGTGTATGGCTACACCTTC.

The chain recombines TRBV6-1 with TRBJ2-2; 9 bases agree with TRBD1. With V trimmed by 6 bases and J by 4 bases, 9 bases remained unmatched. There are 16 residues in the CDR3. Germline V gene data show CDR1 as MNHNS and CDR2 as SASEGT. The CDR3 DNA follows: TGTGCCAGCAGCAAGGGACAGGGAGAGGGCACCGGGGAGCTGTTTTTT. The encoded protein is CASSKGQGEGTGELFF.

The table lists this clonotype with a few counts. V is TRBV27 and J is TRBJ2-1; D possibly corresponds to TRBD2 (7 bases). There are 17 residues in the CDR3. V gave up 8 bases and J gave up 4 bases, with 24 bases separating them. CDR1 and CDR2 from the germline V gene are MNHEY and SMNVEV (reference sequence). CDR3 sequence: CASGRGSGPGNYNEQFF. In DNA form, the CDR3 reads TGTGCCAGCGGGAGGGGGTCAGGCCCAGGTAATTACAATGAGCAGTTCTTC.

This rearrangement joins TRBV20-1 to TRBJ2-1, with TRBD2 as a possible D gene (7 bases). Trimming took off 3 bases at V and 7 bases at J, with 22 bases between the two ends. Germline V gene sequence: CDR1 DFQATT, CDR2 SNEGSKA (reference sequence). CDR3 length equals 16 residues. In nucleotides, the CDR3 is TGCAGTGCTAGCACCATACAGGGAGGGAGGACAAATGAGCAGTTCTTC. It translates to CSASTIQGGRTNEQFF.

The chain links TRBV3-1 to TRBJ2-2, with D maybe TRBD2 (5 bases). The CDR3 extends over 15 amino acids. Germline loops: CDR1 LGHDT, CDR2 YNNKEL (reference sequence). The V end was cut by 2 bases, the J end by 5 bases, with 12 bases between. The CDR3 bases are TGTGCCAGCAGCCAATTTGGAGGACGGACCGGGGAGCTGTTTTTT. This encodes CASSQFGGRTGELFF.

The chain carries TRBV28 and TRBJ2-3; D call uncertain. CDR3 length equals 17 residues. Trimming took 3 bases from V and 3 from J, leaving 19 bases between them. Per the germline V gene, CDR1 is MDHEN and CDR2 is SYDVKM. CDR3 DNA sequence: TGTGCCAGCAGTTTTTATGGCAGTCACGACGGTACAGATACGCAGTATTTT. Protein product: CASSFYGSHDGTDTQYF.

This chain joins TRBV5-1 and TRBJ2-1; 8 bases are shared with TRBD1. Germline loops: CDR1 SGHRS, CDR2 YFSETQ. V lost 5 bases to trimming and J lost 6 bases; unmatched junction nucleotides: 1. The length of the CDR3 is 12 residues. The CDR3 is CASRTGGNEQFF. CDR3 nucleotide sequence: TGCGCCAGCAGAACAGGGGGCAATGAGCAGTTCTTC.

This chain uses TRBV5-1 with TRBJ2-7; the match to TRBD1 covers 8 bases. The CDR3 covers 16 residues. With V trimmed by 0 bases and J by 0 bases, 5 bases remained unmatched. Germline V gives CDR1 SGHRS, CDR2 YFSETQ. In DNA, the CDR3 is TGCGCCAGCAGCTTGGGAGGGACAGGATTCTCCTACGAGCAGTACTTC. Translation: CASSLGGTGFSYEQYF. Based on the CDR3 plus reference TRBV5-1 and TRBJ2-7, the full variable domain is KAGVTQTPRYLIKTRGQQVTLSCSPISGHRSVSWYQQTPGQGLQFLFEYFSETQRNKGNFPGRFSGRQFSNSRSEMNVSTLELGDSALYLCASSLGGTGFSYEQYFGPGTRLTVT.

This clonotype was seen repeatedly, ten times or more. CDR3 residues: CASSLRGISSYNEQFF. The CDR3 coding sequence is TGCGCCAGCAGCTTGAGGGGGATCAGCTCCTACAATGAGCAGTTCTTC. J is TRBJ2-1 and V is TRBV5-1, with a tentative D call TRBD1 (6 bases). V lost 1 base, J lost 0 bases, and 11 bases lay in between. Germline V CDR1 and CDR2: SGHRS, YFSETQ. The CDR3 runs 16 residues.

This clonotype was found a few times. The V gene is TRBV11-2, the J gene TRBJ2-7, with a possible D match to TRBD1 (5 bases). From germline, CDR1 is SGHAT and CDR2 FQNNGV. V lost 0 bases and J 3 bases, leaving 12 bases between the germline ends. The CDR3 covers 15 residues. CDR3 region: CASSLEFAGIYEQYF. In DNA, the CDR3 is TGTGCCAGCAGCTTAGAATTTGCAGGGATCTACGAGCAGTACTTC.

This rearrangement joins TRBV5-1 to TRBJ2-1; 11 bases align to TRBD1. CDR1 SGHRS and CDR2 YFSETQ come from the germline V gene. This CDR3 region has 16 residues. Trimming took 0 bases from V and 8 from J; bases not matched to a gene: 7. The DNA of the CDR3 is TGCGCCAGCAGCTTGGTGGTAGGACAGGGGGCTTATGAGCAGTTCTTC. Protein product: CASSLVVGQGAYEQFF.

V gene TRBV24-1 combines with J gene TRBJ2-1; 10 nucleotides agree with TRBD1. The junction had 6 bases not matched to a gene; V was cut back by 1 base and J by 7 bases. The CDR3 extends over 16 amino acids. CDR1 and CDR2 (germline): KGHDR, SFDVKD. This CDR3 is CATSDFRDRGNNEQFF. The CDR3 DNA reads TGTGCCACCAGTGATTTCCGGGACAGGGGTAATAATGAGCAGTTCTTC.

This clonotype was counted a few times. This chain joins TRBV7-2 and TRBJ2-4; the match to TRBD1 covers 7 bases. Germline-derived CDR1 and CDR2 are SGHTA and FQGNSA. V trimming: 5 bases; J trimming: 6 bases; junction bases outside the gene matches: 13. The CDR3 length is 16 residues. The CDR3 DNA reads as TGTGCCAGCAGCAGACGTATTGGACAGGCGACAAACATTCAGTACTTC. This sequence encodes CASSRRIGQATNIQYF.

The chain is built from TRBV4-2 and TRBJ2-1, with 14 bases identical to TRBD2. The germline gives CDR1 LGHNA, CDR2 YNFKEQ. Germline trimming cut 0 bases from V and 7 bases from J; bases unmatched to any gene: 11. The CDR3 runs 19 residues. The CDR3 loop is CASSQDRGTSGRGWNEQFF. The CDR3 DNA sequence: TGTGCCAGCAGCCAAGATCGAGGGACTAGCGGGAGAGGATGGAATGAGCAGTTCTTC.

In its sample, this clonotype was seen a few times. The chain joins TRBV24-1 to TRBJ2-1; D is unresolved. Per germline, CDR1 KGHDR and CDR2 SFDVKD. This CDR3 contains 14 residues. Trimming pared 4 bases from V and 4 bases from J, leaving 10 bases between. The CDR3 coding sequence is TGTGCCACCAGTGACCGAAACCTTTACAATGAGCAGTTCTTC. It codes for CATSDRNLYNEQFF.

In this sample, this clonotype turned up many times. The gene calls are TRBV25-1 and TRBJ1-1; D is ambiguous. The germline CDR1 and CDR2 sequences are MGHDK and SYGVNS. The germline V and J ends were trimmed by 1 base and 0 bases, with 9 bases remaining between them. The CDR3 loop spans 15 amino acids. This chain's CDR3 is CASSEWGNMNTEAFF. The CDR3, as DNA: TGTGCCAGCAGTGAATGGGGAAATATGAACACTGAAGCTTTCTTT.

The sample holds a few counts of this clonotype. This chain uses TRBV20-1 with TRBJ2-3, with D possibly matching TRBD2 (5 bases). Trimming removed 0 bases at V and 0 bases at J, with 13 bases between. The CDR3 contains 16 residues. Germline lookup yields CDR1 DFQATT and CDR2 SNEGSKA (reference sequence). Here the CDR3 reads CSARDVRRTSTDTQYF. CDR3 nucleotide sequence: TGCAGTGCTAGAGACGTGAGAAGGACTAGCACAGATACGCAGTATTTT.

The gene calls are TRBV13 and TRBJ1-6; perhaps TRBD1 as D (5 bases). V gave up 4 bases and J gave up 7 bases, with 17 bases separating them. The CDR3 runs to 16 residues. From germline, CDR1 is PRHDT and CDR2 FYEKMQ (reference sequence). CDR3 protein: CASSSTSQGDNSPLHF. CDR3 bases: TGTGCCAGCAGCTCCACGTCCCAGGGTGACAATTCACCCCTCCACTTT.

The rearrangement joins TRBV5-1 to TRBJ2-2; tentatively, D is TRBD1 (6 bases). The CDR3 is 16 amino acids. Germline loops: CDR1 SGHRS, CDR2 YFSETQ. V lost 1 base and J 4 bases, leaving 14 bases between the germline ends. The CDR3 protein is CASSLSPQGGTGELFF. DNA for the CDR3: TGCGCCAGCAGCTTGAGCCCCCAAGGGGGCACCGGGGAGCTGTTTTTT.

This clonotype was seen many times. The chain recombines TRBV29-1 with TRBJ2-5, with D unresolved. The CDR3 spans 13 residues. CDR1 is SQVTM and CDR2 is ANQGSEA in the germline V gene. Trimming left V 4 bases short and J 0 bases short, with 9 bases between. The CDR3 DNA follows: TGCAGCGTTGCGGCCCGGAACCAAGAGACCCAGTACTTC. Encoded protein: CSVAARNQETQYF.

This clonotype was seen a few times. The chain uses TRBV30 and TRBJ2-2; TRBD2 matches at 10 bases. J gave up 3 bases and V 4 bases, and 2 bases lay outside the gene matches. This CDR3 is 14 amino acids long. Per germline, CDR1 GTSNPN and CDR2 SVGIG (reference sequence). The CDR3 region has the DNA TGTGCCTGGACAGGACTAGCGGACACCGGGGAGCTGTTTTTT. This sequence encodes CAWTGLADTGELFF.

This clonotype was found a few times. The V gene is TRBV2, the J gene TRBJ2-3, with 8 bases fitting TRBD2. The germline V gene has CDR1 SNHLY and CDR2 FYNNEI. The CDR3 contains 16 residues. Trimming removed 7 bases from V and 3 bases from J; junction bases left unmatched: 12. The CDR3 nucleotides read TGTGCCAGCACGTACGTTGCGGGAGGTTTTACAGATACGCAGTATTTT. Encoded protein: CASTYVAGGFTDTQYF. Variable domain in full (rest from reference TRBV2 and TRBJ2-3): EPEVTQTPSHQVTQMGQEVILRCVPISNHLYFYWYRQILGQKVEFLVSFYNNEISEKSEIFDDQFSVERPDGSNFTLKIRSTKLEDSAMYFCASTYVAGGFTDTQYFGPGTRLTVL.

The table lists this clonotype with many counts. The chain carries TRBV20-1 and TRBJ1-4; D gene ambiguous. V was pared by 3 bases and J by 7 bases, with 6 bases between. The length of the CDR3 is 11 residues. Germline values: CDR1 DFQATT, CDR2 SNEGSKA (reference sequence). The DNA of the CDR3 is TGCAGTGCTAGTTCGGGTGAAAAACTGTTTTTT. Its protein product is CSASSGEKLFF.